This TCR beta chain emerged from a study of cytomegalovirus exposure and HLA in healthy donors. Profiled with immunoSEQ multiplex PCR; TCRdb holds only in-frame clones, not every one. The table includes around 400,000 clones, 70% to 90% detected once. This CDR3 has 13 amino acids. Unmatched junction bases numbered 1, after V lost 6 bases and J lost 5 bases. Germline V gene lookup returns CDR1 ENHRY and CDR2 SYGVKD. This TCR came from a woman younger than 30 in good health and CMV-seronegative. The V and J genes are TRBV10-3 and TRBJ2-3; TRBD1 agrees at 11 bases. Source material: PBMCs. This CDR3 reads CAIRGQGEDTQYF. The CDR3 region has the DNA TGTGCCATCAGGGGACAGGGGGAAGATACGCAGTATTTT.